This TCR beta chain is drawn from a study of sequential checkpoint blockade in melanoma. About the study: Patients were randomized 1:1 to nivolumab-then-ipilimumab or ipilimumab-then-nivolumab first-line. After both sequences, patients received maintenance nivolumab.

Stated treatment: randomized to nivolumab then ipilimumab (arm A) or the reverse (arm B). DNA-damaging chemotherapy had not been given to any patient beforehand. Live CD3+CD8+ CD19− CD56− cells were sorted from PBMCs. Using immunoSEQ multiplex PCR, the repertoire was profiled, and TCRdb retains in-frame clones only, with some absent. The sample contains over 25,000 clones, 60% to 85% of which appear only once. This CDR3 is built from 15 residues. Germline V gives CDR1 SEHNR, CDR2 FQNEAQ (reference sequence). The J segment lost 10 bases and the V segment lost 5 bases, leaving 11 bases of the junction unmatched.

This clonotype originated in a human donor with melanoma. The sample consisted of CD8+ T cells sorted from blood (inferred from file names), taken from a patient given nivolumab and ipilimumab in sequence. The chain has TRBV7-9 and TRBJ1-4; 9 nucleotides line up with TRBD1. CDR3 sequence: CASSTPGTGKGKLFF. CDR3 nucleotides: TGTGCCAGCAGCACCCCCGGGACAGGGAAGGGAAAACTGTTTTTT.